Listed below are T cell receptor beta chains from one sample, sequenced in a study of T cell changes during pregnancy in multiple sclerosis. Method: immunoSEQ multiplex PCR; TCRdb's copy keeps in-frame clones and lacks some. Of about 77,000 clones in the sample, around nine tenths are singletons; the top ten hold 1.9%. The sequencing here drew on peripheral blood, taken before pregnancy. The source of these receptors is a female donor with multiple sclerosis, enrolled in a pregnancy study. The CDR3 runs from the conserved cysteine through the conserved F or W. The order of the fields is J gene, V gene, D gene, CDR3 protein. The D gene is left open where the match is weak.

j_call: TRBJ1-5
v_call: TRBV27
d_call: NA
cdr3_aa: CASSPLTGGFSNQPQHF

j_call: TRBJ1-1
v_call: TRBV10-2
d_call: NA
cdr3_aa: CASRNPAFARETNTEAFF

j_call: TRBJ2-2
v_call: TRBV2
d_call: TRBD1
cdr3_aa: CASMGQGARTGELFF

j_call: TRBJ2-5
v_call: TRBV19
d_call: TRBD2
cdr3_aa: CASSVSSGAAQETQYF

j_call: TRBJ2-7
v_call: TRBV5-6
d_call: TRBD2
cdr3_aa: CASSLTREGEQYF

j_call: TRBJ1-1
v_call: TRBV7-9
d_call: NA
cdr3_aa: CASSFSQGSEAFF

j_call: TRBJ1-6
v_call: TRBV30
d_call: TRBD1
cdr3_aa: CAWSAQDRVVAVGSPLHF

j_call: TRBJ2-6
v_call: TRBV7-9
d_call: NA
cdr3_aa: CASSSLSGANVLTF

j_call: TRBJ2-5
v_call: TRBV9
d_call: TRBD2
cdr3_aa: CASSAAGRGGLETQYF

j_call: TRBJ2-2
v_call: TRBV21-1
d_call: NA
cdr3_aa: CASSKRGQDDPFRTGELFF

j_call: TRBJ2-5
v_call: TRBV7-2
d_call: TRBD2
cdr3_aa: CASSFYSGGQETQYF

j_call: TRBJ2-7
v_call: TRBV28
d_call: TRBD2
cdr3_aa: CASTPGWTGASGGSFSYEQYF

j_call: TRBJ2-7
v_call: TRBV20-1
d_call: NA
cdr3_aa: CSALSYEQYF

j_call: TRBJ1-6
v_call: TRBV7-9
d_call: TRBD1
cdr3_aa: CASSPRGQGTSPLHF

j_call: TRBJ1-2
v_call: TRBV6-5
d_call: TRBD1
cdr3_aa: CASSRDRGYGYTF

j_call: TRBJ1-3
v_call: TRBV7-6
d_call: TRBD1
cdr3_aa: CASSLYQGASGNTIYF

j_call: TRBJ1-3
v_call: TRBV5-1
d_call: TRBD1
cdr3_aa: CASSVKGDRGDTIYF

j_call: TRBJ2-5
v_call: TRBV7-2
d_call: NA
cdr3_aa: CASSFDYQETQYF

j_call: TRBJ1-6
v_call: TRBV5-1
d_call: TRBD1
cdr3_aa: CASGTGSNSPLHF

j_call: TRBJ1-4
v_call: TRBV7-2
d_call: NA
cdr3_aa: CASSLEVRGREKLFF

j_call: TRBJ1-6
v_call: TRBV10-1
d_call: NA
cdr3_aa: CASSSSGDGNSPLHF

j_call: TRBJ1-4
v_call: TRBV4-1
d_call: NA
cdr3_aa: CASSQDPNEKLFF

j_call: TRBJ1-5
v_call: TRBV4-1
d_call: TRBD1
cdr3_aa: CASSQGTGGNQPQHF